This T cell receptor beta chain was recovered during a study of blood T cells in healthy people across ages. Looking at the study overall: Roughly one uniquely barcoded beta molecule per two T cells was captured.

PCR was performed a second time for roughly 6 to 12 cycles using a sample-barcoded 5' primer and a J-beta primer mix. TCRdb recomputed calls from the 5' RACE reads with MiXCR, one row per CDR3 protein. Of hundreds of thousands of distinct CDR3 sequences listed, 49% are singletons. Looked up from germline, CDR1 is MNHNS and CDR2 is SASEGT. The CDR3 is 15 amino acids. J lost 5 bases, V lost 7 bases, and 8 bases had no gene match. This chain uses TRBV6-1 with TRBJ1-6, with 7 positions matching TRBD1. The sequenced material came from blood. The source of this sequence is a woman aged 60-75 years in good health. The CDR3, as DNA: TGTGCCAGCATCCGAACCGGGACAGATAATTCACCCCTCCACTTT. It yields the protein CASIRTGTDNSPLHF.